This T cell receptor (beta chain) emerged from a study of shared clonotypes between healthy human individuals. Study details: Donors had three CD4 naive, three CD4 memory, two CD8 naive and one CD8 memory plate apiece.

Study-level results: Generally, naive subsets (rather than memory subsets) showed larger estimated richness.

All participating donors were Caucasian adults from Nashville, Tennessee. Turning to this clone: Its antigen is not known.

A deep-level run was used for the assay. The assay was immunoSEQ multiplex PCR, and TCRdb's table has in-frame clones only and misses some. Found here are about 1.5 million clones, around 98% of them singletons; the top ten hold 0.45%. Between the trimmed V and J ends, which lost 1 base and 5 bases, there was a span of 14 bases. The germline V gene has CDR1 SNHLY and CDR2 FYNNEI. This CDR3 has 15 residues. V and J are TRBV2 and TRBJ2-5; tentative D call: TRBD2 (6 bases). Material for sequencing was naive CD4+ T cells sorted from blood. Subset specified: CD45RA+ positively selected. This receptor was taken from a man aged 30 to 39 in good health. The CDR3 loop reads CASSEVRRAGETQYF. CDR3 nucleotides: TGTGCCAGCAGTGAAGTGCGGAGGGCGGGGGAGACCCAGTACTTC.